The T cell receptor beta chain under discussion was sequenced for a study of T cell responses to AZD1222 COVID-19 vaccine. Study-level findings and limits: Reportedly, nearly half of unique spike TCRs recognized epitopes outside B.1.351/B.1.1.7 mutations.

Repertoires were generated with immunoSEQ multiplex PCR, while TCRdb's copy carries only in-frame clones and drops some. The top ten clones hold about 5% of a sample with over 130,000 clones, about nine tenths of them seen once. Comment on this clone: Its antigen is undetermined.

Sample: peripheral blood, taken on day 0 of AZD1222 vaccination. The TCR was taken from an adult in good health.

This chain's CDR3 is CASSDNQINTDTQYF. The CDR3 DNA sequence: TGTGCCAGCAGTGACAATCAGATTAACACAGATACGCAGTATTTT. The chain has TRBV6-1 and TRBJ2-3; D is unresolved. The germline V gene has CDR1 MNHNS and CDR2 SASEGT. This CDR3 has 15 amino acids. V was pared by 3 bases and J by 2 bases, with 12 bases between.